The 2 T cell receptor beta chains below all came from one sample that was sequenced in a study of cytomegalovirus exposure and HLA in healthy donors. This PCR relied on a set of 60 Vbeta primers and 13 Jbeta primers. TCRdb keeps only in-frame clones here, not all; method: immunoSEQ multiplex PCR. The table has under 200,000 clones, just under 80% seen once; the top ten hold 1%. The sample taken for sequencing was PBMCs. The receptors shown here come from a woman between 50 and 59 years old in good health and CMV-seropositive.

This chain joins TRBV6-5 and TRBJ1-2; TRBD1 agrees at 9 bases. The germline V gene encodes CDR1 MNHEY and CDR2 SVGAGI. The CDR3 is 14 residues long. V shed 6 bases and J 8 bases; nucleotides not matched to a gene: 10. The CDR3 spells CASRVDRGRRGYTF. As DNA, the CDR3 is TGTGCCAGCAGAGTGGACAGGGGACGGCGGGGCTACACCTTC.

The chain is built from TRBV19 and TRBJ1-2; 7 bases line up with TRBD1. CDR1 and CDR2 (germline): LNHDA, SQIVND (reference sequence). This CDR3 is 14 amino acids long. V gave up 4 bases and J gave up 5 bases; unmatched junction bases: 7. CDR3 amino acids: CASSTGQTGYGYTF. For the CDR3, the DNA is TGTGCCAGTAGTACGGGACAGACGGGTTATGGCTACACCTTC.